This entry is about one TCR beta chain. Antigen: not known. Deletions cut 5 bases from V and 1 base from J, with 14 bases between. The CDR3 is made up of 15 amino acids. From germline, CDR1 is KGHSH and CDR2 LQKENI. The data belong to a study of cytomegalovirus exposure and HLA in healthy donors. Study results and limitations: Some V segments (TRBV6-2 and TRBV6-3 among them) were excluded as indistinguishable. Many donors carried some public TCRs, although rarity characterized most TCR sequences. A later analysis linked a missense variant in DCLRE1C to the trimming of TCR beta V and J genes.

In nominal health when sampled, donors likely had unrecorded immune exposures nonetheless. With 60 Vbeta and 13 Jbeta primers, the PCR was carried out. The protocol was immunoSEQ multiplex PCR, while the TCRdb copy is restricted to in-frame clones and leaves out a portion. The table has some 190,000 clones, more than 60% seen once; the top ten hold approximately 2%. The V gene is TRBV18, the J gene TRBJ1-1; maybe TRBD1 (5 bases). The source of this sequence is a young woman in good health and CMV-seropositive. What was sequenced was PBMCs. The CDR3 region has the DNA TGTGCCAGCTCAGTGGGGGGGTTGAGGAACACTGAAGCTTTCTTT. Its translation: CASSVGGLRNTEAFF.